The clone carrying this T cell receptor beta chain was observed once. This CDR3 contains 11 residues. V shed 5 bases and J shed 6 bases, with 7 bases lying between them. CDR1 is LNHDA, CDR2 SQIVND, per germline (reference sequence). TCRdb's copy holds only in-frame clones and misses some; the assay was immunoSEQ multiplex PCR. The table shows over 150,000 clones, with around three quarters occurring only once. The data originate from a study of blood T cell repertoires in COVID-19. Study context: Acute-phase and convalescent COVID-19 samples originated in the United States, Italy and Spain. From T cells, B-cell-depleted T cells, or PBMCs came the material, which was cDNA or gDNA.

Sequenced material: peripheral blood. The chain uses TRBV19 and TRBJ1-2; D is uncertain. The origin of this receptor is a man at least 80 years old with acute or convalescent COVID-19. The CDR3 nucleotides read TGTGCCAGTAGTGGGCAGAATGGCTACACCTTC. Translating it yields CASSGQNGYTF.